This TCR beta chain appears in the sequencing data of a study of T cell responses to AZD1222 COVID-19 vaccine. In the study overall: Second-dose schedules of about 4 or about 12 weeks were combined.

Regarding this clone: Its cognate antigen is unknown.

Germline CDR1 SGHKS, CDR2 YYEKEE (reference sequence). The V gene lost 4 bases and the J gene lost 3 bases, with 13 bases spanning the gap. The CDR3 spans 14 residues. Sequencing used immunoSEQ multiplex PCR; TCRdb keeps in-frame clones, though not all of them. The sample lists 130,000 to 150,000 clones, 80% to 90% occurring once. Study observations and caveats: Per reports, nearly half of all spike-specific TCRs target regions that are unmutated in variants. Donors in the cohort were predominantly white British and more often female, and clonal diversity was possibly underestimated.

The chain links TRBV5-5 to TRBJ1-1; D is unclear. Specimen: peripheral blood, collected on day 0 of AZD1222 vaccination. The TCR comes from an adult in good health. CDR3: CASSHRGGDTEAFF. The CDR3 DNA follows: TGTGCCAGCAGCCACCGGGGAGGCGACACTGAAGCTTTCTTT.